This entry features one T cell receptor beta chain sequence. CDR1 and CDR2 from the germline V gene are MNHNS and SASEGT. V shed 10 bases and J 0 bases; nucleotides not matched to a gene: 5. The CDR3 is made up of 13 amino acids. The entry originates in a study of cytomegalovirus exposure and HLA in healthy donors. PCR employed 60 Vbeta and 13 Jbeta primers. Profiled with immunoSEQ multiplex PCR; TCRdb holds only in-frame clones, not every one. This sample has 150,000 to 200,000 clones; about 9.4% occur once, and the top ten carry approximately 1.3%. The V call is TRBV6-1, the J call TRBJ2-5, with 7 bases matching TRBD2. This TCR was sampled from a woman aged 25-40 years in good health and CMV-seropositive. Sequenced: PBMCs. CDR3 in amino acids: CATTSQYQETQYF. As DNA, the CDR3 is TGTGCCACGACTAGCCAGTACCAAGAGACCCAGTACTTC.